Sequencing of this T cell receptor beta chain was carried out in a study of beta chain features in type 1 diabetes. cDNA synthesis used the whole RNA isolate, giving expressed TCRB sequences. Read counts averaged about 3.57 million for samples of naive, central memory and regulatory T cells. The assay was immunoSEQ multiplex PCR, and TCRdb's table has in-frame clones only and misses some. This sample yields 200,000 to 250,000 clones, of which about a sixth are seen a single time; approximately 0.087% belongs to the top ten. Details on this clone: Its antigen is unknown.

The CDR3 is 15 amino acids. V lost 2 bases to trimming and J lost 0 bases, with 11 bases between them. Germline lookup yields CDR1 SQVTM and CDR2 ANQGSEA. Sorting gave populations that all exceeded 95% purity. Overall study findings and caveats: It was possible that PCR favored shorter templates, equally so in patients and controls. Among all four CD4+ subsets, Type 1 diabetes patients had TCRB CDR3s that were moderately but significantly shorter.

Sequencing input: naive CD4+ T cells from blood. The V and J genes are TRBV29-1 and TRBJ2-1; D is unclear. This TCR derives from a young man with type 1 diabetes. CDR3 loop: CSVELLTSSYNEQFF. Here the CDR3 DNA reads TGCAGCGTTGAACTACTGACGAGCTCCTACAATGAGCAGTTCTTC.